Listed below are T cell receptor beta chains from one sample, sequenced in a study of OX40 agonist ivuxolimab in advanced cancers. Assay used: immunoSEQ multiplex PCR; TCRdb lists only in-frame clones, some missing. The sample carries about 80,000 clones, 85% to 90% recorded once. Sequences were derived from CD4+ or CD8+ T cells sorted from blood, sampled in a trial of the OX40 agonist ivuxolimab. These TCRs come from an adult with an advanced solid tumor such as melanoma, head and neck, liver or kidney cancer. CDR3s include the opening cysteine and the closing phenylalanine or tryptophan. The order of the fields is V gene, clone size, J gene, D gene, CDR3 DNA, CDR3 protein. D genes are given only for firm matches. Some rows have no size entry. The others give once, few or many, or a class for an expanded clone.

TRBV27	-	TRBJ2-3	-	TGTGCCAGCAGTCCCTCGGGGGTTTCGGTAGATACGCAGTATTTT	CASSPSGVSVDTQYF
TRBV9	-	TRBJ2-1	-	TGTGCCAGCAGCGTAGCGCCGAGAATCTATAACTACAATGAGCAGTTCTTC	CASSVAPRIYNYNEQFF
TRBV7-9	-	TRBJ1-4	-	TGTGCCAGCAGCTTAGATGGGGCCGCGAGAGAAAAACTGTTTTTT	CASSLDGAAREKLFF
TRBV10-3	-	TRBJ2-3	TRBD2	TGTGCCATCAGTGACCCGACTAGCGGGAGGTTGACAGATACGCAGTATTTT	CAISDPTSGRLTDTQYF
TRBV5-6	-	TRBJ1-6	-	TGTGCCAGCAGCTTGGTGTATTCACCCCTCCACTTT	CASSLVYSPLHF
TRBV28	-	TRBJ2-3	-	TGTGCCAGCAGCGGGGGATTAGGAGCCCCCCACGATACGCAGTATTTT	CASSGGLGAPHDTQYF
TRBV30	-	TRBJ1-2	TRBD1	TGTGCCTGCCGGGGCAGGGGGTACTATGGCTACACCTTC	CACRGRGYYGYTF
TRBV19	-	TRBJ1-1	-	TGTGCCAGTAGGGCATTATGGGACCTCCGAGGCGCTGAAGCTTTCTTT	CASRALWDLRGAEAFF
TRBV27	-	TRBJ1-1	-	TGTGCCAGCAGTCTAGACAGCTTGAACACTGAAGCTTTCTTT	CASSLDSLNTEAFF
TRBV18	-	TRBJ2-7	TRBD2	TGTGCCAGCTCACCACCATGGGGCTCTGGGAGGGAAGGCGAGCAGTACTTC	CASSPPWGSGREGEQYF
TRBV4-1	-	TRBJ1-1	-	TGCGCCAGCAGCCAAGAATTCAGGGACACTGAAGCTTTCTTT	CASSQEFRDTEAFF
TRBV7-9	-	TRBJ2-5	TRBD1	TGTGCCAGCAGCTTAGTGCCGGACAGGCAAGAGACCCAGTACTTC	CASSLVPDRQETQYF
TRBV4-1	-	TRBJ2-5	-	TGCGCCAGCAGCCAAGATCCAGCGGACTCGGGGGAGACCCAGTACTTC	CASSQDPADSGETQYF
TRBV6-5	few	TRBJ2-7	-	TGTGCCAGCAGCCACGGGACACCCATCTACGAGCAGTACTTC	CASSHGTPIYEQYF
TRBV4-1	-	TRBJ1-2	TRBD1	TGCGCCAGCACTAGGGTGGGGACAGGGGGCGATTTAGTCTATGGCTACACCTTC	CASTRVGTGGDLVYGYTF
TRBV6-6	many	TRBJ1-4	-	TGTGCCAGCAGCTCTCGGGAAACGACTAATGAAAAACTGTTTTTT	CASSSRETTNEKLFF
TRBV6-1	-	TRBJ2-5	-	TGTGCCAGCAGTGAATGGACAGAAGAGACCCAGTACTTC	CASSEWTEETQYF
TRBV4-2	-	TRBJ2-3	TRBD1	TGTGCCAGCAGCCAAGTCGGGACAGGAGTCACAGATACGCAGTATTTT	CASSQVGTGVTDTQYF
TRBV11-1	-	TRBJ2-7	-	TGTGCCAGCAGCTTAGCCACTTCCTACGAGCAGTACTTC	CASSLATSYEQYF
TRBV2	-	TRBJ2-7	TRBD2	TGTGCCAGCAATAGCTTGGGACTAGCGGGAGCCGGGCAGTACTTC	CASNSLGLAGAGQYF
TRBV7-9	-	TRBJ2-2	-	TGTGCCAGCAGCTTAGAAACCGGGGAGCTGTTTTTT	CASSLETGELFF
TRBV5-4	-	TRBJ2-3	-	TGTGCCAGCAGCTTGGTTGATATAGATACGCAGTATTTT	CASSLVDIDTQYF
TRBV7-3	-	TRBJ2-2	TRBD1	TGTGCCAGCAGCAATCAGGGGGCCGGCGGGGAGCTGTTTTTT	CASSNQGAGGELFF
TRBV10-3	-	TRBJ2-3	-	TGTGCCATCATTGCAGGATTCGCGGCCTCGGATACGCAGTATTTT	CAIIAGFAASDTQYF
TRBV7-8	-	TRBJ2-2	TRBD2	TGTGCCAGCAGCTGGGGGGGAAGACTAGTACCCACCGGGGAGCTGTTTTTT	CASSWGGRLVPTGELFF
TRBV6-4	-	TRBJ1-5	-	TGTGCCAGCAGTCTTGCAGGTACCCATTCCAATCAGCCCCAGCATTTT	CASSLAGTHSNQPQHF
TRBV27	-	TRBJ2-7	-	TGTGCCAGCAGTTTTCAAAACGAGCAGTACTTC	CASSFQNEQYF
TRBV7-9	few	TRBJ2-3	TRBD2	TGTGCCAGCAGCAAACTCTATAGCGGGAGGGCCAGTAGTGATACGCAGTATTTT	CASSKLYSGRASSDTQYF
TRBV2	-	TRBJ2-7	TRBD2	TGTGCCAGCAGTACTAGCGGGAGGACCTACGAGCAGTACTTC	CASSTSGRTYEQYF
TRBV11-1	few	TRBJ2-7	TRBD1	TGTGCCAGCAGACCTAACAGGGGGCACGAGCAGTACTTC	CASRPNRGHEQYF
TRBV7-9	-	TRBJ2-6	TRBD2	TGTGCCAGCAGCGGGGGGGACGGGCCTGGGGCCAACGTCCTGACTTTC	CASSGGDGPGANVLTF
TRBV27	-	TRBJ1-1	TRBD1	TGTGCCAGCAGTTTATCGAAGACAGGGGCCATGAACACTGAAGCTTTCTTT	CASSLSKTGAMNTEAFF
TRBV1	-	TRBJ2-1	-	TGCACCAGCAGCTCAGTTACCGACAGTCGCGTTTCCTACAATGAGCAGTTCTTC	CTSSSVTDSRVSYNEQFF
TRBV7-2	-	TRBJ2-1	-	TGTGCCAGCAGCTTAGCGGCGGCCAATGAGCAGTTCTTC	CASSLAAANEQFF
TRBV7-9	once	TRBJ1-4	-	TGTGCCAGCACCCGGACAGCCTCAAATGAAAAACTGTTTTTT	CASTRTASNEKLFF
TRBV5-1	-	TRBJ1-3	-	TGCGCCAGCAGCTTGGGTTACAGTCGCTCTGGAAACACCATATATTTT	CASSLGYSRSGNTIYF
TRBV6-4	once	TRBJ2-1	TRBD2	TGTGCCAGCAGTATTACTAGCGGGGCCTACAATGAGCAGTTCTTC	CASSITSGAYNEQFF
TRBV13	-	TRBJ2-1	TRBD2	TGTGCCAGCACCCACGGGGGGGAGAAAGACAATGAGCAGTTCTTC	CASTHGGEKDNEQFF
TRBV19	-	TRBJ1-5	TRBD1	TGTGCCAGTAGTATCAGGGACAGGGGGCCACGAGGTAGCAATCAGCCCCAGCATTTT	CASSIRDRGPRGSNQPQHF
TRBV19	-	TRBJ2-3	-	TGTGCCAGTAGGGATGGACAGGGAGGGAAAGATACGCAGTATTTT	CASRDGQGGKDTQYF
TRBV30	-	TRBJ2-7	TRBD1	TGTGCCTTCACCGGGACAGTGACCTACGAGCAGTACTTC	CAFTGTVTYEQYF
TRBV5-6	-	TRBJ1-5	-	TGTGCCAGCAGCTTGGAAGCAGACGGCCAGCCCCAGCATTTT	CASSLEADGQPQHF
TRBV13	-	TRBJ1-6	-	TGTGCCAGCAGCTTAGCCCAGAAGTATAATTCACCCCTCCACTTT	CASSLAQKYNSPLHF
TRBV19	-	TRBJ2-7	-	TGTGCCAGTAGTATCCAGGGGAGCTCCTACGAGCAGTACTTC	CASSIQGSSYEQYF
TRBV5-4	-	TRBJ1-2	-	TGTGCCAGCAGCTTTCCAGCCCCTTCGGGGGGCTACACCTTC	CASSFPAPSGGYTF
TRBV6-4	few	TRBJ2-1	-	TGTGCCAGCAGTGAAACTAGCTACAATGAGCAGTTCTTC	CASSETSYNEQFF
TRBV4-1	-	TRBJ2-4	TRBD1	TGCGCCAGCAGCCAACCTGAGGGGGCGAACGGAAACATTCAGTACTTC	CASSQPEGANGNIQYF
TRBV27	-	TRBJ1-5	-	TGTGCCAGCAGTCCCGACAGCTCTTGGGCCGCTTATAGCAATCAGCCCCAGCATTTT	CASSPDSSWAAYSNQPQHF
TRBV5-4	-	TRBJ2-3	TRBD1	TGTGCCAGCAGCTTGGGACAGGGACGCACAGATACGCAGTATTTT	CASSLGQGRTDTQYF
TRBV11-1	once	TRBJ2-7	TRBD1	TGTGCCAGCAGCCCCCAGGGGACAGGGCCCTACGAGCAGTACTTC	CASSPQGTGPYEQYF
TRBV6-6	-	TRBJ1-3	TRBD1	TGTGCCAGCAGTTACAACAGGGGGCGGTTTGACACCATATATTTT	CASSYNRGRFDTIYF
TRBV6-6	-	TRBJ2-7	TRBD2	TGTGCCAGCAGTGAGCGGGAGGGCTCCTACGAGCAGTACTTC	CASSEREGSYEQYF
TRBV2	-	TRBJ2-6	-	TGTGCCAGCAGTGAAGGGCCTGGGGCCAACGTCCTGACTTTC	CASSEGPGANVLTF
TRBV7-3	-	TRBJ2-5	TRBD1	TGTGCCAGCAGCACGACAGGGGAAGAGACCCAGTACTTC	CASSTTGEETQYF
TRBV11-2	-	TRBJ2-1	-	TGTGCCAGCAGCTTACGGGAAGAGCAGTTCTTC	CASSLREEQFF